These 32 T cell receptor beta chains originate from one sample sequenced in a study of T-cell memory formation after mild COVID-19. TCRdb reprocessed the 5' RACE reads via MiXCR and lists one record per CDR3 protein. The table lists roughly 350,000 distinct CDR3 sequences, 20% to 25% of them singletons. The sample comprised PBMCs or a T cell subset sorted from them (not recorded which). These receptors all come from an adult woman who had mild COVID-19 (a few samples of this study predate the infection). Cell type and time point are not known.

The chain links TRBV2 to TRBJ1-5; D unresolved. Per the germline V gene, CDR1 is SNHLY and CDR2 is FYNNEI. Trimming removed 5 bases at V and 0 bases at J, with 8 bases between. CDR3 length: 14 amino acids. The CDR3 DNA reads TGTGCCAGCAGTCGACTGAATAGCAATCAGCCCCAGCATTTT. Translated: CASSRLNSNQPQHF.

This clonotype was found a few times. CDR3 DNA sequence: TGTGCCACCAGAGACCCAACAGCGAGGAACACTGAAGCTTTCTTT. Residues: CATRDPTARNTEAFF. The chain couples TRBV24-1 to TRBJ1-1; no definite D call. The V gene's germline CDR1 is KGHDR and CDR2 SFDVKD. V lost 7 bases, J lost 1 base, and 15 bases lay in between. This CDR3 region has 15 residues.

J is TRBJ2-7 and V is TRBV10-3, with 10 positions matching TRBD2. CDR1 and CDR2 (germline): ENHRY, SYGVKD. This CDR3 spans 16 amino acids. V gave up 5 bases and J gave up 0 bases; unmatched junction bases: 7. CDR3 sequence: CAISPSGGAISYEQYF. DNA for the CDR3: TGTGCCATCAGTCCCAGCGGGGGGGCCATCTCCTACGAGCAGTACTTC.

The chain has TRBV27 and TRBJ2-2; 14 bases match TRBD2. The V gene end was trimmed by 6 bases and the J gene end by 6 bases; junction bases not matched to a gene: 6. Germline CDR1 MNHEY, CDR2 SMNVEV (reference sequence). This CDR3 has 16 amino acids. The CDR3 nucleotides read TGTGCCAGCAGATGGAGGGGACTAGCGGGAGCCGGGGAGCTGTTTTTT. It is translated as CASRWRGLAGAGELFF.

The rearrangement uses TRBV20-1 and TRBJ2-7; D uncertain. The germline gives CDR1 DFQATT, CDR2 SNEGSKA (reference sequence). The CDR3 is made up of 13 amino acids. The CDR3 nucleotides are TGCAGGTCAGCCGATCGTACCACCTACGAGCAGTACTTC. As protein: CRSADRTTYEQYF.

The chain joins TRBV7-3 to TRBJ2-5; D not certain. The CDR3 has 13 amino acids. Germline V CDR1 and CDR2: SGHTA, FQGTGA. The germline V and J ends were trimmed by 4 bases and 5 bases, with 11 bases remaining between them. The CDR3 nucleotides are TGTGCCAGCAGCTCTTATCTGGGGGAGACCCAGTACTTC. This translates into CASSSYLGETQYF.

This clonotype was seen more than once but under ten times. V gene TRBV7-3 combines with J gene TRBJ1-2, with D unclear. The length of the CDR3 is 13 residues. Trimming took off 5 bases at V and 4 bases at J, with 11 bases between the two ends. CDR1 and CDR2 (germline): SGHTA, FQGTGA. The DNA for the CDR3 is TGTGCCAGCAGCCCCCCGCGGGCCTATGGCTACACCTTC. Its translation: CASSPPRAYGYTF.

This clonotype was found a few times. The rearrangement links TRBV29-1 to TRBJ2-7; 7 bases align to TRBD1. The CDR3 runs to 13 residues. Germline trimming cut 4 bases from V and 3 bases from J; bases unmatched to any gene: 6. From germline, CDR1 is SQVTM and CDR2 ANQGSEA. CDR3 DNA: TGCAGCGTTGGGGGACAGACGATCTACGAGCAGTACTTC. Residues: CSVGGQTIYEQYF.

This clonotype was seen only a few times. The CDR3 here is CASSPLVLAGRADTQYF. CDR3 nucleotides: TGTGCCAGCAGCCCCCTGGTCCTAGCGGGGAGGGCAGATACGCAGTATTTT. This chain links TRBV7-8 with TRBJ2-3, with TRBD2 identical over 9 bases. The CDR3 consists of 17 residues. CDR1 is SGHVS and CDR2 is FQNEAQ in the germline V gene. V lost 5 bases to trimming and J lost 4 bases; unmatched junction nucleotides: 13.

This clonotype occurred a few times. CDR3 residues: CASSPARDGYNEQFF. DNA of the CDR3: TGCGCCAGCAGCCCCGCCAGAGACGGTTACAATGAGCAGTTCTTC. This chain connects TRBV5-1 to TRBJ2-1; D is unclear. The ends were cut back, 4 bases at V and 4 bases at J, with 15 bases in the middle. The CDR3 has 15 amino acids. Germline assignment: CDR1 SGHRS and CDR2 YFSETQ.

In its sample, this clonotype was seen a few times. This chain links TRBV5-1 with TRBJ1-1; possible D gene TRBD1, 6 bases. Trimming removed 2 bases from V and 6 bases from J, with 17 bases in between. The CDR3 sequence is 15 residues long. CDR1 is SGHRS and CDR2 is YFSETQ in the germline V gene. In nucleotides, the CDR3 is TGCGCCAGCAGCTTAGGAAGCGGGGGCGACTCTGAAGCTTTCTTT. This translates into CASSLGSGGDSEAFF. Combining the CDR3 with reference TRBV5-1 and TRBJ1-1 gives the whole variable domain KAGVTQTPRYLIKTRGQQVTLSCSPISGHRSVSWYQQTPGQGLQFLFEYFSETQRNKGNFPGRFSGRQFSNSRSEMNVSTLELGDSALYLCASSLGSGGDSEAFFGQGTRLTVV.

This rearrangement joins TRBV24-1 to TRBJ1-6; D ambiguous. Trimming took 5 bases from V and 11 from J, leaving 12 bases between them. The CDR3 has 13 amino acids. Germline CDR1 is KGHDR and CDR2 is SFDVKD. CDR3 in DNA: TGTGCCACCAGTGCCGCGGAGGGAGCACCCCTCCACTTT. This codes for CATSAAEGAPLHF.

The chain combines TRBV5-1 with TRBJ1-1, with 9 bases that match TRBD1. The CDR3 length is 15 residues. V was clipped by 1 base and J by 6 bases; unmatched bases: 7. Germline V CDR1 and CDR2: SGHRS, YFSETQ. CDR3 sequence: CASSLTGGAGSEAFF. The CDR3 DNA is TGCGCCAGCAGCTTGACAGGGGGCGCAGGCTCTGAAGCTTTCTTT.

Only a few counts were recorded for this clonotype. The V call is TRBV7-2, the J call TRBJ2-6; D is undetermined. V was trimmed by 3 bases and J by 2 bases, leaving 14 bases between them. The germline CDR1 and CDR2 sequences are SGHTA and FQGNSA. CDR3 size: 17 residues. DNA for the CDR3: TGTGCCAGCAGCTTTGGCAGCGCGACCCCTGGGGCCAACGTCCTGACTTTC. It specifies CASSFGSATPGANVLTF. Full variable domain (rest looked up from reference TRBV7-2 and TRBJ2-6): GAGVSQSPSNKVTEKGKDVELRCDPISGHTALYWYRQSLGQGLEFLIYFQGNSAPDKSGLPSDRFSAERTGGSVSTLTIQRTQQEDSAVYLCASSFGSATPGANVLTFGAGSRLTVL.

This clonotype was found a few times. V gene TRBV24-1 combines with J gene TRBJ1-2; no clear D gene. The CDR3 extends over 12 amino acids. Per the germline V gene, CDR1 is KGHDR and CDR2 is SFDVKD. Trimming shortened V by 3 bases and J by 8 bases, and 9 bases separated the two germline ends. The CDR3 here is CATSDLPGGYTF. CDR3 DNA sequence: TGTGCCACCAGTGATCTGCCCGGAGGCTACACCTTC.

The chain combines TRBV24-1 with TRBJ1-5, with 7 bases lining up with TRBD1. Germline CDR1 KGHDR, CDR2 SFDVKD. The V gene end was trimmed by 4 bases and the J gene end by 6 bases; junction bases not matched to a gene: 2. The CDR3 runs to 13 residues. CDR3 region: CATSDRQGQPQHF. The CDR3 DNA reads TGTGCCACCAGTGACCGACAGGGTCAGCCCCAGCATTTT.

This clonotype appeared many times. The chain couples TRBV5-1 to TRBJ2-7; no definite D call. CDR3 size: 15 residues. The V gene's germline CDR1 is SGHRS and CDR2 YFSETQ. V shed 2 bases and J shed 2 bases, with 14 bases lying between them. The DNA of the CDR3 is TGCGCCAGCAGCTTTGGATTCGAAGGCACCTACGAGCAGTACTTC. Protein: CASSFGFEGTYEQYF.

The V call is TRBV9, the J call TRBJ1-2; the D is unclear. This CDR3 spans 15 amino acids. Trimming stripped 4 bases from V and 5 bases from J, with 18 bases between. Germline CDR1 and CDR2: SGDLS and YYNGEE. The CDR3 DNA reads TGTGCCAGCAGCCCCGGCCAGCGCCCAGAGTATGGCTACACCTTC. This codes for CASSPGQRPEYGYTF.

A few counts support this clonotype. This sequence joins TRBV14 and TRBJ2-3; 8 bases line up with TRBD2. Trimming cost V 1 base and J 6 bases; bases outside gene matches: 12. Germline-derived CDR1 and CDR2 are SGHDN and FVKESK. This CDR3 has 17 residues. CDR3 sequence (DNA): TGTGCCAGCAGCCAAGCGCGAAATGGCCCGGGGGGGGATACGCAGTATTTT. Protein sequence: CASSQARNGPGGDTQYF.

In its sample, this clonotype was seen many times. CDR3 loop: CATSDFRAAIQYF. Here the CDR3 DNA reads TGTGCCACCAGTGATTTCAGGGCCGCCATTCAGTACTTC. The V gene is TRBV24-1, the J gene TRBJ2-4; D perhaps matches TRBD1 (5 bases). Germline CDR1 is KGHDR and CDR2 is SFDVKD. This CDR3 region has 13 residues. The V gene lost 1 base and the J gene lost 9 bases, with 9 bases spanning the gap.

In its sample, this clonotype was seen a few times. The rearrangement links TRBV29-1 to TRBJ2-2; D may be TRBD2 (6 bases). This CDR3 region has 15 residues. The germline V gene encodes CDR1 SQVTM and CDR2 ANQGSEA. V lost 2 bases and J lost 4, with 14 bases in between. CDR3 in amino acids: CSVEPGTEITGELFF. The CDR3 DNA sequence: TGCAGCGTTGAACCCGGGACTGAAATCACCGGGGAGCTGTTTTTT.

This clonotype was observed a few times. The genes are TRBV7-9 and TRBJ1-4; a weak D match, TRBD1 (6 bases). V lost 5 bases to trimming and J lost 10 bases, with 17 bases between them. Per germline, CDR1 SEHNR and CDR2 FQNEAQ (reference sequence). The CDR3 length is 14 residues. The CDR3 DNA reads TGTGCCAGCAGCCCCAACACAGGGCCGGGAAAACTGTTTTTT. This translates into CASSPNTGPGKLFF. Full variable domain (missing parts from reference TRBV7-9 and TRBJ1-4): DTGVSQNPRHKITKRGQNVTFRCDPISEHNRLYWYRQTLGQGPEFLTYFQNEAQLEKSRLLSDRFSAERPKGSFSTLEIQRTEQGDSAMYLCASSPNTGPGKLFFGSGTQLSVL.

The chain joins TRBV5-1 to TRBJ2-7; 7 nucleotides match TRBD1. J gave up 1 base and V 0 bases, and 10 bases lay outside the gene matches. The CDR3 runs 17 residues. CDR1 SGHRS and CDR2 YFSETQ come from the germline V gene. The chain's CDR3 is CASSLGSGPGQSYEQYF. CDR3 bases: TGCGCCAGCAGCTTGGGTTCCGGGCCGGGACAGTCCTACGAGCAGTACTTC.

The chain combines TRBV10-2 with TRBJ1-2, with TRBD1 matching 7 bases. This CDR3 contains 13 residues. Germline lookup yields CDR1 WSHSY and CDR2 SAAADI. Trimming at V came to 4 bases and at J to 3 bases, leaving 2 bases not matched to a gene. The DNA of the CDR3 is TGCGCCAGCAGTGGGACAGGAGACTATGGCTACACCTTC. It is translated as CASSGTGDYGYTF.

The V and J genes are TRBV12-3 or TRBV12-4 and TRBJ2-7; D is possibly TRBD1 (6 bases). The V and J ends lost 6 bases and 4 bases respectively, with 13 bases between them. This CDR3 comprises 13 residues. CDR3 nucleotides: TGTGCCAGCAGCTTAACAGGGAAATACGAGCAGTACTTC. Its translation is CASSLTGKYEQYF.

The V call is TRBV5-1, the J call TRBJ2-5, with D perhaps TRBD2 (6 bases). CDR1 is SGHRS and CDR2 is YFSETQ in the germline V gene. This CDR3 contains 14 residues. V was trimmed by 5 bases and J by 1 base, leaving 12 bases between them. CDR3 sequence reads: CASRSGGAQETQYF. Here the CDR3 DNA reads TGCGCCAGCAGATCTGGCGGGGCCCAAGAGACCCAGTACTTC.

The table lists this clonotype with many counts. The CDR3 region is CASSVRGQGFGTEAFF. The CDR3 bases are TGTGCCAGCAGTGTACGTGGACAGGGGTTCGGCACTGAAGCTTTCTTT. The rearrangement uses TRBV2 and TRBJ1-1, with 9 positions matching TRBD1. CDR1 is SNHLY and CDR2 is FYNNEI in the germline V gene. This CDR3 spans 16 amino acids. Trimming took 4 bases from V and 4 from J; bases not matched to a gene: 10.

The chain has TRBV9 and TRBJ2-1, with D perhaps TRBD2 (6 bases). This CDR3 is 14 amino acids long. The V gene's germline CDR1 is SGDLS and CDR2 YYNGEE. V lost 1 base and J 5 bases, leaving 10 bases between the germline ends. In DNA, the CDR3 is TGTGCCAGCAGCGTAAGGAGGGCCGACAATGAGCAGTTCTTC. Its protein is CASSVRRADNEQFF.

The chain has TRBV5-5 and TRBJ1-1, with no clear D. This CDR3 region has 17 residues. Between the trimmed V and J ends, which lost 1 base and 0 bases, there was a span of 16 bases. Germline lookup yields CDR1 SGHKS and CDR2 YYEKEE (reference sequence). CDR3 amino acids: CASSLRPPPLLNTEAFF. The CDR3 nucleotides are TGTGCCAGCAGCTTGCGACCCCCCCCCCTCTTGAACACTGAAGCTTTCTTT.

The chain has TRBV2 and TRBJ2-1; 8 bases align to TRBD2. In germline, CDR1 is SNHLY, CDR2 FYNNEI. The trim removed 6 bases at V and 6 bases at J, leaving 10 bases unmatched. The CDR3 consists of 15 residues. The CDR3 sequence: CASRPTTSGLNEQFF. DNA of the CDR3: TGTGCCAGCAGGCCGACTACTAGCGGTCTCAATGAGCAGTTCTTC.

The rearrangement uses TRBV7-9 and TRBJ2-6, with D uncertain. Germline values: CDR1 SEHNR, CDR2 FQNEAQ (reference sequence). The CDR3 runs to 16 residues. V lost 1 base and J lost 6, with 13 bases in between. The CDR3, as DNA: TGTGCCAGCAGCTTAGATGTCCCAGGAGCGGCCAACGTCCTGACTTTC. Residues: CASSLDVPGAANVLTF.

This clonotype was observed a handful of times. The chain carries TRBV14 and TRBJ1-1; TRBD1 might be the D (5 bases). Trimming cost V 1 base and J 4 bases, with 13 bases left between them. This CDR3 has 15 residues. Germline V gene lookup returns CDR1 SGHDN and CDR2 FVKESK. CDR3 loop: CASSQARGGGTEAFF. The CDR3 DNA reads TGTGCCAGCAGCCAAGCTCGGGGGGGTGGCACTGAAGCTTTCTTT.